The subject of this entry is one T cell receptor beta chain. The data were obtained in a study of early T cells in non-severe SARS-CoV-2 infection. Study as a whole: The authors sequenced bulk RNA from unsorted whole blood, leaving chains unpaired.

Attachment of unique molecular identifiers to individual cDNA molecules was performed. TCRdb ran MiXCR on the 5' RACE reads and lists one entry per CDR3 protein. Counted here are 75,000 to 90,000 distinct CDR3 sequences, roughly 13% occurring once; the ten biggest clones make up 1.1%. Germline V gives CDR1 LNHDA, CDR2 SQIVND (reference sequence). The CDR3 is 12 amino acids. The sequence was collected from an adult who was a healthcare worker with PCR-confirmed SARS-CoV-2 infection or an uninfected control (not recorded which). The rearrangement joins TRBV19 to TRBJ2-7; TRBD1 or TRBD2 may be the D gene (5 bases each). The sequenced sample consisted of whole blood. DNA of the CDR3: TGTGTCACGGGACGAGGAAACTACGAGCAGTACTTC. Translating gives CVTGRGNYEQYF.